Listed here are 30 T cell receptor beta chains from one sample, sequenced in a study of blood T cell repertoires in COVID-19. Data came from immunoSEQ multiplex PCR; TCRdb stores just in-frame clones and leaves some out. Of 300,000 to 400,000 clones in the sample, roughly 87% are singletons; the top ten hold roughly 0.94%. What was sequenced was PBMCs or T cells enriched from blood (not recorded which). These receptors were collected from a woman in her twenties or thirties who had recovered from COVID-19.

The gene calls are TRBV28 and TRBJ1-1; D gene unclear. V lost 8 bases and J 0 bases, leaving 19 bases between the germline ends. The CDR3 length is 16 residues. CDR1 and CDR2 (germline): MDHEN, SYDVKM. The CDR3 DNA is TGTGCCAGCGCCCTTGGGAAGGGAGGCGTGAACACTGAAGCTTTCTTT. Residues: CASALGKGGVNTEAFF.

This chain joins TRBV5-1 and TRBJ2-7; 8 bases align to TRBD1. Germline trimming cut 4 bases from V and 6 bases from J; bases unmatched to any gene: 6. CDR1 SGHRS and CDR2 YFSETQ come from the germline V gene. The CDR3 spans 13 residues. DNA of the CDR3: TGCGCCAGCAGCGCGGACAGGGACCGCGAGCAGTACTTC. Translation gives CASSADRDREQYF.

The chain carries TRBV2 and TRBJ2-1, with TRBD2 identical over 8 bases. The CDR3 length is 11 residues. CDR1 and CDR2 (germline): SNHLY, FYNNEI. J lost 14 bases, V lost 6 bases, and 6 bases had no gene match. Written as DNA, the CDR3 is TGTGCCAGCAGCCACCCGGGACTAGAGTTCTTC. Protein sequence: CASSHPGLEFF.

The chain uses TRBV19 and TRBJ1-1; a possible D gene is TRBD1 (6 bases). Trimming removed 5 bases from V and 1 base from J, with 14 bases in between. The germline V gene encodes CDR1 LNHDA and CDR2 SQIVND (reference sequence). The CDR3 runs to 15 residues. The DNA of the CDR3 is TGTGCCAGTAGTTTCGACAGGTCACAGAACACTGAAGCTTTCTTT. Translation: CASSFDRSQNTEAFF.

This clone has a single count. The rearrangement uses TRBV7-2 and TRBJ1-2; possible D gene TRBD1, 5 bases. The CDR3 covers 15 residues. The V end was cut by 2 bases, the J end by 4 bases, with 14 bases between. Germline loops: CDR1 SGHTA, CDR2 FQGNSA. The CDR3 is CASSLFATAVYGYTF. The DNA of the CDR3 is TGTGCCAGCAGCTTATTCGCGACAGCCGTCTATGGCTACACCTTC.

For the CDR3, the DNA is TGTGCCTGGAGTGTACGAAGAAGGACCAGGGGAGGCTACACCTTC. Protein sequence: CAWSVRRRTRGGYTF. The chain employs TRBV30 and TRBJ1-2; D may be TRBD1 (6 bases). The V gene's germline CDR1 is GTSNPN and CDR2 SVGIG (reference sequence). V was pared by 0 bases and J by 8 bases, with 19 bases between. The CDR3 loop spans 15 amino acids.

CDR3 loop: CAWSVGRAIPSLFF. The CDR3 DNA reads TGTGCCTGGAGTGTAGGCAGGGCGATTCCCTCCCTGTTTTTT. The chain links TRBV30 to TRBJ1-4; a possible D gene is TRBD1 (5 bases). The length of the CDR3 is 14 residues. V dropped 0 bases and J dropped 14 bases, with 19 bases sitting between them. Germline-derived CDR1 and CDR2 are GTSNPN and SVGIG (reference sequence).

This clone has just one count. This chain joins TRBV28 and TRBJ1-1; TRBD1 matches at 10 bases. Trimming took 6 bases from V and 4 from J; bases not matched to a gene: 5. The CDR3 contains 14 residues. The germline gives CDR1 MDHEN, CDR2 SYDVKM. This chain's CDR3 is CASRPDRGPTEAFF. The CDR3 coding sequence is TGTGCCAGCAGACCTGACAGGGGGCCCACTGAAGCTTTCTTT.

The J gene is TRBJ2-5, the V gene TRBV10-1, with a weak D call TRBD1 (5 bases). With 3 bases removed from V and 1 base from J, the gap between germline ends came to 6 bases. From germline, CDR1 is WNHNN and CDR2 SYGVQD (reference sequence). CDR3 length equals 13 residues. The CDR3 reads CASSEQAQETQYF. The CDR3 DNA reads TGCGCCAGCAGTGAACAGGCCCAAGAGACCCAGTACTTC.

The chain combines TRBV28 with TRBJ1-6, with D perhaps TRBD1 (6 bases). V was pared by 11 bases and J by 7 bases, with 15 bases between. CDR1 is MDHEN, CDR2 SYDVKM, per germline. The CDR3 consists of 13 residues. CDR3 sequence (DNA): TGTGCCGGCCGCTCAGGGGCCAATTCACCCCTCCACTTT. Translation: CAGRSGANSPLHF.

The chain has TRBV6-5 and TRBJ1-5, with D unresolved. Between the trimmed V and J ends, which lost 8 bases and 2 bases, there was a span of 16 bases. The CDR3 is 15 residues long. Germline assignment: CDR1 MNHEY and CDR2 SVGAGI. Here the CDR3 reads CASWPESRGNQPQHF. Here the CDR3 DNA reads TGTGCCAGCTGGCCGGAGTCGAGGGGCAATCAGCCCCAGCATTTT.

CDR3 sequence reads: CASSLEGQGRSYNSPLHF. CDR3 in DNA: TGTGCCAGCAGCTTGGAGGGACAGGGTCGTTCCTATAATTCACCCCTCCACTTT. V gene TRBV5-6 combines with J gene TRBJ1-6; 9 nucleotides agree with TRBD1. V was clipped by 0 bases and J by 1 base; unmatched bases: 5. CDR3 length equals 18 residues. The germline gives CDR1 SGHDT, CDR2 YYEEEE.

This clone was detected only once. The chain carries TRBV5-6 and TRBJ2-5, with TRBD2 identical over 13 bases. From germline, CDR1 is SGHDT and CDR2 YYEEEE. The CDR3 has 16 amino acids. J was trimmed by 5 bases and V by 4 bases; bases with no gene match: 8. This CDR3 is CASSDFGTSGVETQYF. Here the CDR3 DNA reads TGTGCCAGCAGCGACTTTGGGACTAGCGGGGTGGAGACCCAGTACTTC.

This clone was seen only a few times. The chain recombines TRBV10-1 with TRBJ2-2, with a possible D match to TRBD1 (5 bases). Trimming took off 10 bases at V and 5 bases at J, with 14 bases between the two ends. CDR3 length: 13 residues. Germline CDR1 WNHNN, CDR2 SYGVQD (reference sequence). Written as DNA, the CDR3 is TGCGCCACTATCTTTTCAGGGACCGGGGAGCTGTTTTTT. Translation gives CATIFSGTGELFF.

The V and J genes are TRBV12-1 and TRBJ2-3; the table's D call, TRBD2, has no DNA check behind it. TRBV12-1 is an annotated pseudogene. This CDR3 comprises 13 residues. The DNA of the CDR3 is TGTGCCAGCAGCTTACTAGTTGAAGATACGCAGTATTTT. Residues: CASSLLVEDTQYF.

This clone has a handful of counts. The rearrangement joins TRBV4-1 to TRBJ1-6, with a tentative D call TRBD1 (6 bases). The CDR3 length is 17 residues. CDR1 and CDR2 (germline): MGHRA, YSYEKL. Deletions cut 3 bases from V and 1 base from J, with 13 bases between. The CDR3 sequence: CASSQNRAGSYNSPLHF. CDR3 DNA sequence: TGCGCCAGCAGCCAGAACAGGGCCGGGTCCTATAATTCACCCCTCCACTTT.

About this clone: Distinct nucleotide sequences in the sample also encode this CDR3. The chain employs TRBV28 and TRBJ1-1, with 8 positions matching TRBD1. CDR1 is MDHEN, CDR2 SYDVKM, per germline. CDR3 size: 15 residues. Germline trimming cut 5 bases from V and 1 base from J; bases unmatched to any gene: 6. The CDR3 DNA sequence: TGTGCCAGCAGTCCTCGGACAGGGCGGAACACTGAAGCTTTCTTT. This translates into CASSPRTGRNTEAFF.

The J gene is TRBJ2-5, the V gene TRBV11-2, with D unclear. Trimming cost V 4 bases and J 5 bases, with 17 bases left between them. Germline CDR1 and CDR2: SGHAT and FQNNGV. This CDR3 has 15 amino acids. The chain's CDR3 is CASSSQIFRIETQYF. The CDR3 coding sequence is TGTGCCAGCAGCTCACAGATTTTCCGAATCGAGACCCAGTACTTC.

This clone came up once. The CDR3 reads CASSRQRKGTGELFF. The CDR3 DNA sequence: TGTGCCAGCAGCCGACAGCGAAAGGGGACCGGGGAGCTGTTTTTT. The chain links TRBV3-1 (or the pseudogene TRBV3-2) to TRBJ2-2; weak D call: TRBD1 (5 bases). Germline CDR1 reads LGHDT; CDR2 reads YNNKEL (reference sequence). The CDR3 length is 15 residues. V lost 4 bases and J lost 5, with 14 bases in between.

The genes are TRBV3-1 (or the pseudogene TRBV3-2) and TRBJ2-1; tentative D call: TRBD2 (6 bases). The ends were cut back, 3 bases at V and 2 bases at J, with 14 bases in the middle. This CDR3 comprises 16 residues. From germline, CDR1 is LGHDT and CDR2 YNNKEL (reference sequence). The CDR3 DNA follows: TGTGCCAGCAGCCAGGATAGCGGTAGGCCCTACAATGAGCAGTTCTTC. It encodes CASSQDSGRPYNEQFF.

The J gene is TRBJ2-7, the V gene TRBV28; TRBD1 aligns across 7 bases. The V segment lost 3 bases and the J segment 0 bases; nucleotides outside the gene matches: 11. Per the germline V gene, CDR1 is MDHEN and CDR2 is SYDVKM. The CDR3 sequence is 17 residues long. The CDR3 DNA is TGTGCCAGCAGTTTTATCAGGCCGGGACAGAGCTCCTACGAGCAGTACTTC. The encoded protein is CASSFIRPGQSSYEQYF.

The V gene is TRBV5-4, the J gene TRBJ2-1; TRBD1 aligns across 8 bases. J gave up 7 bases and V 1 base, and 7 bases lay outside the gene matches. Germline V gene lookup returns CDR1 SGHNT and CDR2 YYREEE (reference sequence). This CDR3 comprises 15 residues. CDR3 nucleotide sequence: TGTGCCAGCAGCTTGAACGGACAGGGTAGGAATGAGCAGTTCTTC. Translating it yields CASSLNGQGRNEQFF.

The gene calls are TRBV7-2 and TRBJ2-2; TRBD2 agrees at 9 bases. This CDR3 has 15 residues. V lost 2 bases, J lost 9 bases, and 7 bases stayed unmatched. CDR1 and CDR2 (germline): SGHTA, FQGNSA. The CDR3 coding sequence is TGTGCCAGCAGCTTATTAGGCGGGGGGGCCAGGGAGCTGTTTTTT. This encodes CASSLLGGGARELFF.

In this sample, this clone turned up once. The chain links TRBV29-1 to TRBJ2-2, with a weak D call TRBD1 (5 bases). The CDR3 length is 13 residues. The V end was cut by 5 bases, the J end by 5 bases, with 12 bases between. CDR1 SQVTM and CDR2 ANQGSEA come from the germline V gene. The CDR3 DNA reads TGCAGCGTTATGCAGGGTGGTACCGGGGAGCTGTTTTTT. This gives the protein CSVMQGGTGELFF.

The chain couples TRBV4-2 to TRBJ2-1; 10 positions agree with TRBD2. Germline V CDR1 and CDR2: LGHNA, YNFKEQ. V was pared by 4 bases and J by 3 bases, with 3 bases of the junction left unmatched. The length of the CDR3 is 15 residues. CDR3 region: CASSPRTSGYNEQFF. CDR3 coding DNA: TGTGCCAGCAGCCCGAGGACTAGCGGCTACAATGAGCAGTTCTTC.

The chain couples TRBV6-2 or TRBV6-3 to TRBJ2-1, with 7 bases aligning to TRBD1. CDR3 length equals 19 residues. Trimming cost V 0 bases and J 4 bases; bases outside gene matches: 15. Germline assignment: CDR1 MNHEY and CDR2 SVGEGT. The CDR3 DNA sequence: TGTGCCAGCAGTTACTCGATTCTGGCAGGGGGATTATATTACAATGAGCAGTTCTTC. Translated, it gives CASSYSILAGGLYYNEQFF.

The J gene is TRBJ2-7, the V gene TRBV19; TRBD1 agrees at 10 bases. The CDR3 runs to 15 residues. The junction had 9 bases not matched to a gene; V was cut back by 5 bases and J by 5 bases. Germline values: CDR1 LNHDA, CDR2 SQIVND (reference sequence). CDR3 coding DNA: TGTGCCAGTAGTTTTTTGGACAGGGGGGCGGACGAGCAGTACTTC. This translates into CASSFLDRGADEQYF.

The rearrangement links TRBV27 to TRBJ1-2, with a weak D call TRBD1 (5 bases). CDR1 MNHEY and CDR2 SMNVEV come from the germline V gene (reference sequence). CDR3 size: 13 residues. The V end lost 8 bases, the J end lost 5 bases, and 15 bases lay between the germline ends. The CDR3 region is CASSVGARYGYTF. The CDR3, as DNA: TGTGCCAGCTCGGTAGGGGCTCGGTATGGCTACACCTTC.

The chain joins TRBV3-1 (or the pseudogene TRBV3-2) to TRBJ2-1; 8 nucleotides agree with TRBD2. V gave up 1 base and J gave up 9 bases; unmatched junction bases: 8. Germline-derived CDR1 and CDR2 are LGHDT and YNNKEL (reference sequence). The CDR3 sequence is 15 residues long. The CDR3 loop reads CASSQGGGLVVEQFF. The CDR3 DNA is TGTGCCAGCAGCCAAGGGGGGGGACTAGTCGTTGAGCAGTTCTTC.

The chain is built from TRBV5-1 and TRBJ1-1; D not certain. Looked up from germline, CDR1 is SGHRS and CDR2 is YFSETQ. CDR3 length: 14 amino acids. Trimming stripped 4 bases from V and 2 bases from J, with 12 bases between. CDR3 sequence (DNA): TGCGCCAGCAGCCCCTTGAGTACCAACACTGAAGCTTTCTTT. Translating it yields CASSPLSTNTEAFF.